The 26 T cell receptor beta chains given below trace back to one sample, sequenced in a study of patients and donors after allogeneic stem cell transplantation. TCRdb itself ran the RT-PCR reads through MiXCR, one entry per CDR3 protein. The sample shows roughly 960,000 distinct CDR3 sequences, under 20% of them seen only once. Material for sequencing was blood, either unsorted or a sorted T cell fraction (not recorded which). The receptors were sampled from a human donor who was either an allogeneic HSCT recipient or a stem cell or donor lymphocyte infusion donor (not recorded which). It is not recorded whose cells these are; they may come from a transplant donor.

There are a few counts of this clonotype. The junction and the germline gene differ at one end; a read error may be behind it. The CDR3 nucleotides are TGTGCCAGCAGTAACTCGGGGACAGGGACCTACGAGCAGTACTTC. This codes for CASSNSGTGTYEQYF. The chain employs TRBV6-5 and TRBJ2-7; 9 positions match TRBD1. This CDR3 region has 15 residues. The germline V gene encodes CDR1 MNHEY and CDR2 SVGAGI.

The CDR3 DNA reads TGTGCCAGTAGTAAAAGACTAGCGGGAATTCCGAACAATGAGCAGTTCTTC. This gives the protein CASSKRLAGIPNNEQFF. The V call is TRBV19, the J call TRBJ2-1, with TRBD2 matching over 11 bases. Germline CDR1 is LNHDA and CDR2 is SQIVND (reference sequence). This CDR3 comprises 17 residues. V lost 4 bases to trimming and J lost 5 bases; unmatched junction nucleotides: 10. The complete variable domain, with remaining parts taken from reference TRBV19 and TRBJ2-1, reads DGGITQSPKYLFRKEGQNVTLSCEQNLNHDAMYWYRQDPGQGLRLIYYSQIVNDFQKGDIAEGYSVSREKKESFPLTVTSAQKNPTAFYLCASSKRLAGIPNNEQFFGPGTRLTVL.

In this sample, this clonotype turned up once. The chain couples TRBV5-5 to TRBJ2-1, with 8 positions matching TRBD1. V dropped 6 bases and J dropped 4; count of bases not matched to a gene: 9. Per germline, CDR1 SGHKS and CDR2 YYEKEE (reference sequence). The CDR3 consists of 15 residues. The CDR3 is CASKNAGGDYNEQFF. Here the CDR3 DNA reads TGTGCCAGCAAAAATGCAGGGGGCGATTACAATGAGCAGTTCTTC.

This clonotype was recorded a few times. The genes are TRBV2 and TRBJ2-7, with 12 bases that match TRBD2. The length of the CDR3 is 14 residues. CDR1 SNHLY and CDR2 FYNNEI come from the germline V gene. V trimming: 7 bases; J trimming: 4 bases; junction bases outside the gene matches: 5. CDR3 protein: CASTVTSGSYEQYF. The CDR3 nucleotides are TGTGCCAGCACCGTGACTAGCGGGAGTTACGAGCAGTACTTC.

The rearrangement joins TRBV10-3 to TRBJ2-7; D is ambiguous. This CDR3 comprises 14 residues. Germline CDR1 and CDR2: ENHRY and SYGVKD. Deletions cut 0 bases from V and 7 bases from J, with 13 bases between. CDR3 sequence reads: CAISESVRAREQYF. The CDR3 region has the DNA TGTGCCATCAGTGAGTCCGTTAGGGCTCGGGAGCAGTACTTC.

This clonotype was detected only once. The chain combines TRBV12-3 or TRBV12-4 with TRBJ1-5; maybe TRBD1 (5 bases). The CDR3 has 16 amino acids. Trimming shortened V by 3 bases and J by 6 bases, and 18 bases separated the two germline ends. CDR3 coding DNA: TGTGCCAGCAGTTTTACTAGTCCGGGGGGGACTCAGCCCCAGCATTTT. This gives the protein CASSFTSPGGTQPQHF.

The V and J genes are TRBV5-1 and TRBJ2-7, with D hard to call. The CDR3 consists of 14 residues. Per germline, CDR1 SGHRS and CDR2 YFSETQ. Trimming removed 6 bases from V and 4 bases from J, with 17 bases in between. CDR3 DNA sequence: TGCGCCAGCACCGTGTGGGTCGGTGGGTACGAGCAGTACTTC. It codes for CASTVWVGGYEQYF. The full variable domain, with the rest looked up from reference TRBV5-1 and TRBJ2-7, is KAGVTQTPRYLIKTRGQQVTLSCSPISGHRSVSWYQQTPGQGLQFLFEYFSETQRNKGNFPGRFSGRQFSNSRSEMNVSTLELGDSALYLCASTVWVGGYEQYFGPGTRLTVT.

This clonotype was detected a few times. The chain combines TRBV5-6 with TRBJ2-1; a weak D match, TRBD2 (6 bases). Trimming removed 7 bases from V and 5 bases from J, with 19 bases in between. There are 15 residues in the CDR3. Germline V gene lookup returns CDR1 SGHDT and CDR2 YYEEEE. CDR3 amino acids: CASQTPGLANNEQFF. The CDR3 DNA is TGTGCCAGCCAGACACCGGGACTCGCTAACAATGAGCAGTTCTTC.

The chain carries TRBV6-5 and TRBJ2-5, with 8 nucleotides matching TRBD1. Trimming at V came to 0 bases and at J to 5 bases, leaving 5 bases not matched to a gene. The length of the CDR3 is 15 residues. Germline V lookup: CDR1 MNHEY, CDR2 SVGAGI. The CDR3 loop reads CASSYSTGEDETQYF. Here the CDR3 DNA reads TGTGCCAGCAGTTACTCGACAGGGGAAGATGAGACCCAGTACTTC.

The chain has TRBV12-3 or TRBV12-4 and TRBJ1-5; D is unclear. This CDR3 spans 16 amino acids. Trimming cost V 0 bases and J 1 base, with 10 bases left between them. CDR3 in amino acids: CASSLARGQSNQPQHF. The CDR3 bases are TGTGCCAGCAGTTTAGCGCGAGGGCAGAGCAATCAGCCCCAGCATTTT.

This clonotype was counted many times. The chain has TRBV12-3 or TRBV12-4 and TRBJ2-7; 8 bases agree with TRBD1. The J segment lost 1 base and the V segment lost 5 bases, leaving 7 bases of the junction unmatched. There are 15 residues in the CDR3. The DNA for the CDR3 is TGTGCCAGCAGTGGCCAGGGGGCGAGTTCCTACGAGCAGTACTTC. It translates to CASSGQGASSYEQYF.

This clonotype came up a few times. The gene calls are TRBV7-6 and TRBJ2-3; D unclear. V was pared by 4 bases and J by 0 bases, with 8 bases between. CDR3 length equals 14 residues. Germline V gene data show CDR1 as SGHVS and CDR2 as FNYEAQ. CDR3 residues: CASSYLLSTDTQYF. Here the CDR3 DNA reads TGTGCCAGCAGCTACTTGCTTAGCACAGATACGCAGTATTTT.

This clonotype has more than one count but fewer than ten. The V and J genes are TRBV20-1 and TRBJ2-1; the D is unclear. Germline values: CDR1 DFQATT, CDR2 SNEGSKA (reference sequence). The V and J ends lost 0 bases and 6 bases respectively, with 6 bases between them. The CDR3 has 12 amino acids. CDR3 bases: TGCAGTGCTAGAGAGAGCCCCAATGAGCAGTTCTTC. It specifies CSARESPNEQFF.

The table lists this clonotype with a few counts. The V gene is TRBV4-3, the J gene TRBJ2-4, with 13 bases that match TRBD2. Germline trimming cut 3 bases from V and 6 bases from J; bases unmatched to any gene: 5. The CDR3 is made up of 16 amino acids. Germline V gene lookup returns CDR1 LGHNA and CDR2 YSLEER. In DNA, the CDR3 is TGCGCCAGCAGCCACGGGACTAGCGGGGTGTTAAACATTCAGTACTTC. Amino acid sequence: CASSHGTSGVLNIQYF.

The rearrangement links TRBV3-1 to TRBJ2-1, with 9 bases that match TRBD1. Germline V gene sequence: CDR1 LGHDT, CDR2 YNNKEL (reference sequence). With 3 bases clipped from V and 4 bases from J, the junction kept 7 bases outside the gene matches. The CDR3 covers 16 residues. Written as DNA, the CDR3 is TGTGCCAGCAGCCATCGGCGGGACAGGGTATACAATGAGCAGTTCTTC. It specifies CASSHRRDRVYNEQFF.

This rearrangement joins TRBV7-2 to TRBJ2-1; 9 nucleotides match TRBD2. Unmatched junction bases numbered 6, after V lost 5 bases and J lost 7 bases. Germline lookup yields CDR1 SGHTA and CDR2 FQGNSA. The CDR3 loop spans 14 amino acids. The CDR3, as DNA: TGTGCCAGCAGCGGAGGGACTAGCAGGAATGAGCAGTTCTTC. Translated: CASSGGTSRNEQFF.

The rearrangement joins TRBV4-3 to TRBJ2-5; 7 bases match TRBD2. This CDR3 comprises 15 residues. Trimming removed 3 bases from V and 5 bases from J; junction bases left unmatched: 9. The germline CDR1 and CDR2 sequences are LGHNA and YSLEER. CDR3 coding DNA: TGCGCCAGCAGCCATCAGACTAGCTTCGGGGAGACCCAGTACTTC. Amino acids: CASSHQTSFGETQYF.

V and J are TRBV24-1 and TRBJ2-7; maybe TRBD1 (6 bases). Between the trimmed V and J ends, which lost 9 bases and 6 bases, there was a span of 20 bases. CDR1 is KGHDR and CDR2 is SFDVKD in the germline V gene. The CDR3 runs to 14 residues. This CDR3 is CATDNYRDCGEQYF. CDR3 DNA sequence: TGTGCCACCGACAACTACAGGGATTGTGGCGAGCAGTACTTC.

The chain carries TRBV12-3 or TRBV12-4 and TRBJ2-6; D is undetermined. The CDR3 has 16 amino acids. The V end was cut by 7 bases, the J end by 1 base, with 14 bases between. CDR3 DNA: TGTGCCAGCACTTCCTCGCGGTCTTCTGGGGCCAACGTCCTGACTTTC. Residues: CASTSSRSSGANVLTF.

This chain connects TRBV28 to TRBJ2-1; perhaps D is TRBD1 or TRBD2 (6 bases each). This CDR3 spans 14 amino acids. Trimming took 5 bases from V and 8 from J, leaving 16 bases between them. The germline gives CDR1 MDHEN, CDR2 SYDVKM. In DNA, the CDR3 is TGTGCCAGCAGTCCACCTGGAGGGACATATGAGCAGTTCTTC. This gives the protein CASSPPGGTYEQFF.

The gene calls are TRBV21-1 and TRBJ1-2; TRBD1 is taken as the D call from the table, unchecked against the DNA. TRBV21-1 is a listed pseudogene. CDR3 length: 15 residues. The CDR3 region is CASSSPLGALYGYTF. CDR3 nucleotide sequence: TGTGCCAGCAGTTCACCGCTGGGGGCACTCTATGGCTACACCTTC.

This clonotype was observed many times. The rearrangement links TRBV20-1 to TRBJ2-3; 12 bases are shared with TRBD2. The CDR3 length is 12 residues. Germline V gives CDR1 DFQATT, CDR2 SNEGSKA (reference sequence). The CDR3 bases are TGCTCTCTAGCGGGGGGGCCAGATACGCAGTATTTT. Its protein product is CSLAGGPDTQYF.

This clonotype was counted a few times. J is TRBJ2-1 and V is TRBV11-2, with D possibly matching TRBD2 (5 bases). The CDR3 spans 16 residues. Looked up from germline, CDR1 is SGHAT and CDR2 is FQNNGV. Trimming removed 5 bases at V and 3 bases at J, with 17 bases between. CDR3 nucleotide sequence: TGTGCCAGCAGCCGCTGGAGGTCTAGGGACTACAATGAGCAGTTCTTC. Translation gives CASSRWRSRDYNEQFF.

The chain has TRBV6-2 or TRBV6-3 and TRBJ2-1; 11 nucleotides match TRBD2. The germline gives CDR1 MNHEY, CDR2 SVGEGT. The CDR3 contains 19 residues. Trimming at V came to 7 bases and at J to 2 bases, leaving 16 bases not matched to a gene. CDR3 DNA sequence: TGTGCCAGCACCACCCGGGCCCTAGCGGGGGGAAAGACCTACAATGAGCAGTTCTTC. Protein sequence: CASTTRALAGGKTYNEQFF.

This clonotype appeared a few times. This chain links TRBV11-2 with TRBJ1-2; 9 nucleotides line up with TRBD1. The CDR3 contains 15 residues. Unmatched junction bases numbered 11, after V lost 5 bases and J lost 7 bases. The germline V gene encodes CDR1 SGHAT and CDR2 FQNNGV. DNA for the CDR3: TGTGCCAGCAGCACGCCCCGGACAGGGGCGTTTGGCTACACCTTC. This sequence encodes CASSTPRTGAFGYTF.

The CDR3, as DNA: TGCGCCAGCAGCTTTCAGGGGGCGAGCACCGGGGAGCTGTTTTTT. This sequence encodes CASSFQGASTGELFF. The V gene is TRBV5-1, the J gene TRBJ2-2; 8 bases map to TRBD1. CDR3 length: 15 residues. V was pared by 2 bases and J by 4 bases, with 4 bases of the junction left unmatched. The germline V gene has CDR1 SGHRS and CDR2 YFSETQ. The whole variable domain, remainder taken from reference TRBV5-1 and TRBJ2-2, is KAGVTQTPRYLIKTRGQQVTLSCSPISGHRSVSWYQQTPGQGLQFLFEYFSETQRNKGNFPGRFSGRQFSNSRSEMNVSTLELGDSALYLCASSFQGASTGELFFGEGSRLTVL.